A single sample gave rise to the 3 T cell receptor beta chains below, sequenced in a study of control samples from healthy donors and cancer patients. Sequencing was performed with immunoSEQ multiplex PCR; in TCRdb, only in-frame clones are kept and a portion is missing. The data hold about 58,000 clones, with 80% to 90% observed a single time. Sequencing used PBMCs. These receptor sequences come from an older woman with lung cancer.

The chain has TRBV21-1 and TRBJ2-1. TRBV21-1 is termed a pseudogene. CDR3 length: 17 amino acids. The CDR3 region is CASSKALRQGGYNEQFF. The CDR3 DNA follows: TGTGCCAGCAGCAAAGCACTCAGACAGGGAGGGTACAATGAGCAGTTCTTC.

The chain uses TRBV27 and TRBJ1-2; 10 bases are shared with TRBD1. Germline trimming cut 9 bases from V and 13 bases from J; bases unmatched to any gene: 14. This CDR3 spans 13 amino acids. The V gene's germline CDR1 is MNHEY and CDR2 SMNVEV (reference sequence). For the CDR3, the DNA is TGTGCCAGTAGCCATGGACAGGGGGGTTTCATCACCTTC. This gives the protein CASSHGQGGFITF.

The chain recombines TRBV10-3 with TRBJ1-5, with 8 bases lining up with TRBD1. The ends lost 11 bases at V and 1 base at J; junction bases unmatched: 4. CDR3 size: 13 residues. Germline V gene lookup returns CDR1 ENHRY and CDR2 SYGVKD. CDR3: CAGRQGSNQPQHF. As DNA, the CDR3 is TGTGCCGGACGACAGGGGAGCAATCAGCCCCAGCATTTT.